These T cell receptor beta chains were read from a single sample in a study of CD8 T cells in Susac syndrome. TCRdb fed the immunoSEQ multiplex PCR reads into MiXCR, producing one record per CDR3 protein. The data hold roughly 300,000 distinct CDR3 sequences, with more than 75% observed a single time. What was sequenced was CD8+ T cells from PBMCs. These receptors were taken from a human donor with multiple sclerosis. Both conserved end residues are part of each CDR3. The D gene is left open where the match is weak. Size is stated for part of the rows, as once, few or many counts, or as a class when the clone is expanded.

D gene,clone size,CDR3 length,J gene,V gene,CDR3 protein,CDR3 DNA
NA,NA,13,TRBJ2-1,TRBV14,CASSPLVPLEQFF,TGTGCCAGCAGCCCCCTAGTACCATTAGAGCAGTTCTTC
TRBD1,NA,16,TRBJ1-5,TRBV7-8,CASSAFGTVSNQPQHF,TGTGCCAGCAGCGCCTTCGGGACAGTTAGCAATCAGCCCCAGCATTTT
TRBD1,NA,14,TRBJ2-7,TRBV15,CATSNRGLYYEQYF,TGTGCCACCAGCAACAGGGGCCTTTACTACGAGCAGTACTTC
NA,NA,15,TRBJ2-7,TRBV7-9,CASRIDGGPGYEQYF,TGTGCCAGCAGAATCGACGGGGGCCCAGGCTACGAGCAGTACTTC
NA,NA,15,TRBJ2-3,TRBV27,CASSRNHRTADTQYF,TGTGCCAGCAGTAGGAACCATAGGACTGCCGATACGCAGTATTTT
NA,NA,15,TRBJ1-1,TRBV27,CASSLNSGSTTEAFF,TGTGCCAGCAGTTTGAACAGCGGATCGACCACTGAAGCTTTCTTT
NA,NA,12,TRBJ2-1,TRBV6-2/TRBV6-3,CASSGSSNEQFF,TGTGCCAGCAGTGGATCCTCCAATGAGCAGTTCTTC
TRBD2,NA,15,TRBJ2-7,TRBV5-4,CASSLRREEYDEQYF,TGTGCCAGCAGCTTACGGCGGGAGGAATATGACGAGCAGTACTTC
NA,NA,14,TRBJ2-7,TRBV27,CASSLTDSSYEQYF,TGTGCCAGCAGTTTGACAGATAGCTCCTACGAGCAGTACTTC
TRBD2,NA,15,TRBJ2-1,TRBV29-1,CSVAGRGLAHNEQFF,TGCAGCGTTGCCGGGCGGGGACTAGCTCACAATGAGCAGTTCTTC
NA,NA,15,TRBJ1-5,TRBV9,CASSVADSPNQPQHF,TGTGCCAGCAGCGTAGCGGACAGCCCAAATCAGCCCCAGCATTTT
NA,NA,18,TRBJ2-1,TRBV5-8,CASSLAAYRASSNNEQFF,TGTGCCAGCAGCTTGGCCGCATACAGGGCCTCCTCTAACAATGAGCAGTTCTTC
TRBD1,NA,14,TRBJ2-2,TRBV24-1,CATADRGGAGELFF,TGTGCCACCGCCGACAGGGGTGGCGCCGGGGAGCTGTTTTTT
TRBD1,NA,15,TRBJ2-5,TRBV4-1,CASSLLLDREETQYF,TGCGCCAGCAGCCTCCTCTTGGACAGGGAAGAGACCCAGTACTTC
NA,NA,12,TRBJ1-2,TRBV4-1,CASSQERFGYTF,TGCGCCAGCAGCCAAGAACGATTTGGCTACACCTTC
TRBD2,NA,21,TRBJ2-3,TRBV10-3,CAISVYRRATSGPHSTDTQYF,TGTGCCATCAGTGTATACCGGCGGGCCACTAGCGGGCCCCACAGCACAGATACGCAGTATTTT
NA,once,16,TRBJ1-1,TRBV28,CASSHAPHRGATEAFF,TGTGCCAGCAGTCACGCCCCCCACCGAGGTGCCACTGAAGCTTTCTTT
NA,NA,11,TRBJ1-1,TRBV2,CASSEGGVAFF,TGTGCCAGCAGTGAGGGGGGCGTAGCTTTCTTT